Each of the 22 T cell receptor beta chains below was sequenced from the same sample in a study of cytomegalovirus exposure and HLA in healthy donors. Measured with immunoSEQ multiplex PCR; TCRdb has only the in-frame clones, and not every one. The sample has around 230,000 clones; approximately 86% are singletons. Material for sequencing was PBMCs. Source of these receptors: a woman in her twenties or thirties in good health and CMV-seropositive.

The V gene is TRBV7-9, the J gene TRBJ2-7; TRBD1 matches at 9 bases. V trimming: 5 bases; J trimming: 9 bases; junction bases outside the gene matches: 11. The CDR3 sequence is 14 residues long. Germline V gene lookup returns CDR1 SEHNR and CDR2 FQNEAQ (reference sequence). CDR3 region: CASSTRDRVVGQYF. In nucleotides, the CDR3 is TGTGCCAGCAGCACCCGGGACAGGGTAGTGGGGCAGTACTTC.

The chain joins TRBV6-1 to TRBJ2-2, with 13 bases fitting TRBD2. Germline CDR1 and CDR2: MNHNS and SASEGT. The length of the CDR3 is 17 residues. J lost 6 bases, V lost 4 bases, and 8 bases had no gene match. The chain's CDR3 is CASSARPLAGGPGELFF. The CDR3 DNA is TGTGCCAGCAGTGCACGACCACTAGCGGGAGGGCCCGGGGAGCTGTTTTTT.

This chain connects TRBV5-6 to TRBJ1-4; D not certain. CDR1 and CDR2 (germline): SGHDT, YYEEEE. The CDR3 has 13 amino acids. V dropped 3 bases and J dropped 7 bases, with 10 bases sitting between them. Here the CDR3 reads CASSYARGEKLFF. DNA of the CDR3: TGTGCCAGCAGCTATGCGCGGGGTGAAAAACTGTTTTTT. The variable domain in full, completed from reference TRBV5-6 and TRBJ1-4, reads DAGVTQSPTHLIKTRGQQVTLRCSPKSGHDTVSWYQQALGQGPQFIFQYYEEEERQRGNFPDRFSGHQFPNYSSELNVNALLLGDSALYLCASSYARGEKLFFGSGTQLSVL.

J is TRBJ2-1 and V is TRBV1; TRBD2 is taken as the D call from the table, unchecked against the DNA. TRBV1 is reported as a pseudogene. This CDR3 region has 18 residues. CDR3 sequence (DNA): TGCACCAGCAGCCAGGGACTAGCGGGAGTAAGAGGGTACAATGAGCAGTTCTTC. Translating it yields CTSSQGLAGVRGYNEQFF.

This clone was found once. The chain carries TRBV27 and TRBJ2-1; 9 bases match TRBD2. From germline, CDR1 is MNHEY and CDR2 SMNVEV (reference sequence). This CDR3 has 15 residues. The V and J ends lost 6 bases and 9 bases, in that order; junction bases with no gene match: 12. This chain's CDR3 is CASSPLAGGPPEQFF. CDR3 DNA: TGTGCCAGCAGCCCCCTCGCGGGAGGGCCGCCTGAGCAGTTCTTC.

The genes are TRBV5-1 and TRBJ2-1, with a weak D call TRBD2 (5 bases). CDR3 length equals 12 residues. Trimming shortened V by 2 bases and J by 10 bases, and 10 bases separated the two germline ends. The V gene's germline CDR1 is SGHRS and CDR2 YFSETQ. The CDR3 DNA reads as TGCGCCAGCAGCTTCGCAGCGGAAGAGCAGTTCTTC. It codes for CASSFAAEEQFF.

The chain joins TRBV20-1 to TRBJ2-3; no definite D call. The CDR3 is made up of 11 amino acids. From germline, CDR1 is DFQATT and CDR2 SNEGSKA (reference sequence). V was shortened by 6 bases and J by 3 bases, with 7 bases between the two germline ends. The CDR3 DNA reads TGCAGTGCGAGCTTGACAGATACGCAGTATTTT. This gives the protein CSASLTDTQYF.

This chain links TRBV15 with TRBJ1-1, with TRBD1 matching over 8 bases. Per germline, CDR1 LNHNV and CDR2 YYDKDF (reference sequence). The CDR3 covers 16 residues. Trimming at V came to 0 bases and at J to 1 base, leaving 4 bases not matched to a gene. The CDR3 is CATSRDRGTGNTEAFF. The CDR3 DNA sequence: TGTGCCACCAGCAGAGATCGAGGGACAGGGAACACTGAAGCTTTCTTT.

The chain uses TRBV7-9 and TRBJ2-5, with TRBD1 matching over 9 bases. CDR1 SEHNR and CDR2 FQNEAQ come from the germline V gene (reference sequence). CDR3 length: 18 residues. The V segment lost 3 bases and the J segment 2 bases; nucleotides outside the gene matches: 13. The CDR3 DNA is TGTGCCAGCAGCTTTCCAAGGACAGGGGAAAAGATACAAGAGACCCAGTACTTC. Translated: CASSFPRTGEKIQETQYF.

As concerns this clone: This sample includes further DNA sequences coding for the same CDR3. The gene calls are TRBV11-2 and TRBJ2-7; 8 nucleotides align to TRBD1. V was pared by 1 base and J by 2 bases, with 1 base of the junction left unmatched. CDR3 length: 14 amino acids. The germline V gene has CDR1 SGHAT and CDR2 FQNNGV. CDR3 loop: CASSLVQGAYEQYF. CDR3 nucleotides: TGTGCCAGCAGCTTAGTACAGGGGGCCTACGAGCAGTACTTC.

The V and J genes are TRBV7-3 and TRBJ2-1; D is undetermined. There are 15 residues in the CDR3. Looked up from germline, CDR1 is SGHTA and CDR2 is FQGTGA. V lost 3 bases, J lost 0 bases, and 9 bases lay in between. The CDR3: CASSFGSGSYNEQFF. Here the CDR3 DNA reads TGTGCCAGCAGCTTCGGGTCCGGCTCCTACAATGAGCAGTTCTTC.

Comments on this clone: One junction end does not reproduce the germline sequence, and a read error may be involved. V gene TRBV7-7 combines with J gene TRBJ2-3, with D possibly matching TRBD1 (5 bases). Germline V gives CDR1 SSHAT, CDR2 FNYEAQ (reference sequence). The CDR3 has 13 amino acids. CDR3 bases: TGTGCTAGCAGCCGCACAGGTTTGGATACGCAGTATTTT. It is translated as CASSRTGLDTQYF.

The V and J genes are TRBV27 and TRBJ2-1, with 10 nucleotides matching TRBD2. The CDR3 runs to 17 residues. Per the germline V gene, CDR1 is MNHEY and CDR2 is SMNVEV (reference sequence). The junction had 7 bases not matched to a gene; V was cut back by 1 base and J by 4 bases. The CDR3 DNA sequence: TGTGCCAGCAGTTTATTCTCTAGCGGGAGTCGTTACAATGAGCAGTTCTTC. Translation gives CASSLFSSGSRYNEQFF.

This rearrangement joins TRBV27 to TRBJ2-3; 9 bases agree with TRBD2. Germline-derived CDR1 and CDR2 are MNHEY and SMNVEV (reference sequence). The CDR3 contains 17 residues. V shed 1 base, J shed 0 bases, and the junction held 5 bases outside the gene matches. DNA of the CDR3: TGTGCCAGCAGTTTATTCTCTAGCGGGGTTAGCACAGATACGCAGTATTTT. Translating it yields CASSLFSSGVSTDTQYF.

The chain carries TRBV5-4 and TRBJ1-3; D gene uncertain. V gave up 4 bases and J gave up 4 bases, with 6 bases separating them. The CDR3 is 12 amino acids. CDR1 is SGHNT and CDR2 is YYREEE in the germline V gene (reference sequence). In DNA form, the CDR3 reads TGTGCCAGCAGCCCGGGGGGAAACACCATATATTTT. It translates to CASSPGGNTIYF.

The genes are TRBV29-1 and TRBJ1-2; TRBD1 is a possible D gene (5 bases). Germline CDR1 SQVTM, CDR2 ANQGSEA. V was clipped by 4 bases and J by 6 bases, with 9 bases between them. CDR3 length: 11 residues. CDR3 loop: CSVGGRHGYTF. The CDR3 bases are TGCAGCGTTGGGGGCCGACATGGCTACACCTTC.

The V call is TRBV7-8, the J call TRBJ1-4; D uncertain. Trimming took off 8 bases at V and 0 bases at J, with 7 bases between the two ends. Per the germline V gene, CDR1 is SGHVS and CDR2 is FQNEAQ. CDR3 length: 13 amino acids. The CDR3 here is CASSTATNEKLFF. CDR3 DNA sequence: TGTGCCAGCTCTACTGCAACTAATGAAAAACTGTTTTTT. Variable domain in full (rest from reference TRBV7-8 and TRBJ1-4): GAGVSQSPRYKVAKRGQDVALRCDPISGHVSLFWYQQALGQGPEFLTYFQNEAQLDKSGLPSDRFFAERPEGSVSTLKIQRTQQEDSAVYLCASSTATNEKLFFGSGTQLSVL.

This sequence joins TRBV11-3 and TRBJ2-7, with a weak D call TRBD2 (5 bases). There are 15 residues in the CDR3. Trimming pared 1 base from V and 0 bases from J, leaving 10 bases between. CDR1 SGHNT and CDR2 YENEEA come from the germline V gene. The CDR3 reads CASSLVGGYSYEQYF. CDR3 sequence (DNA): TGTGCCAGCAGCTTAGTTGGCGGGTACTCCTACGAGCAGTACTTC. Based on the CDR3 plus reference TRBV11-3 and TRBJ2-7, the full variable domain is EAGVVQSPRYKIIEKKQPVAFWCNPISGHNTLYWYLQNLGQGPELLIRYENEEAVDDSQLPKDRFSAERLKGVDSTLKIQPAELGDSAVYLCASSLVGGYSYEQYFGPGTRLTVT.

The chain employs TRBV28 and TRBJ1-5, with D perhaps matching TRBD1 (5 bases). V lost 8 bases and J lost 1, with 12 bases in between. Per germline, CDR1 MDHEN and CDR2 SYDVKM. This CDR3 spans 14 amino acids. The CDR3 bases are TGTGCCAGCGGGCAGGGCCGGAGCAATCAGCCCCAGCATTTT. Translating it yields CASGQGRSNQPQHF. Combining the CDR3 with reference TRBV28 and TRBJ1-5 gives the whole variable domain DVKVTQSSRYLVKRTGEKVFLECVQDMDHENMFWYRQDPGLGLRLIYFSYDVKMKEKGDIPEGYSVSREKKERFSLILESASTNQTSMYLCASGQGRSNQPQHFGDGTRLSIL.

This chain links TRBV5-1 with TRBJ2-3, with 11 bases aligning to TRBD2. Trimming removed 4 bases from V and 0 bases from J; junction bases left unmatched: 4. CDR3 length equals 16 residues. Looked up from germline, CDR1 is SGHRS and CDR2 is YFSETQ. The CDR3 DNA reads TGCGCCAGCAGCGTCGGACTAGCGGGTAGCACAGATACGCAGTATTTT. It yields the protein CASSVGLAGSTDTQYF.

This clone was found many times. The chain uses TRBV20-1 and TRBJ2-7; D possibly corresponds to TRBD2 (7 bases). CDR3 length: 11 residues. V lost 4 bases and J lost 8, with 12 bases in between. From germline, CDR1 is DFQATT and CDR2 SNEGSKA (reference sequence). The CDR3 loop reads CSAKERDKQYF. The CDR3 DNA reads as TGCAGTGCTAAGGAGCGGGACAAGCAGTACTTC.

The chain combines TRBV5-5 with TRBJ2-1, with TRBD2 identical over 8 bases. There are 14 residues in the CDR3. In germline, CDR1 is SGHKS, CDR2 YYEKEE (reference sequence). The trim removed 4 bases at V and 9 bases at J, leaving 9 bases unmatched. CDR3 DNA sequence: TGTGCCAGCAGCGTGTCGGGGGGGGTCACTGAGCAGTTCTTC. Amino acids: CASSVSGGVTEQFF.